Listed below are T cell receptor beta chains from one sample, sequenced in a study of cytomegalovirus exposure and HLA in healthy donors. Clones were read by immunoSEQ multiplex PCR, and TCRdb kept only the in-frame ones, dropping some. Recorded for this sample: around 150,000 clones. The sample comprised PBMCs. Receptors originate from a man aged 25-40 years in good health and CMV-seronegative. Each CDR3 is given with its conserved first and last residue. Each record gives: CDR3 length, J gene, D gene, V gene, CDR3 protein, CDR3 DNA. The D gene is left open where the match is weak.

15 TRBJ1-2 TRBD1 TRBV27 CASSTDRGRFSGYTF TGTGCCAGCAGCACCGACAGGGGGCGGTTCTCTGGCTACACCTTC
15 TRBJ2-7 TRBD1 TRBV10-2 CASSVQGAPAYEQYF TGCGCCAGCAGTGTACAGGGGGCCCCCGCCTACGAGCAGTACTTC
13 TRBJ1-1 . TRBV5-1 CASSLEPGTEAFF TGCGCCAGCAGCTTGGAGCCGGGCACTGAAGCTTTCTTT
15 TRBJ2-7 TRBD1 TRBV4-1 CASSQGDRGNYEQYF TGCGCCAGCAGCCAAGGGGACAGGGGGAACTACGAGCAGTACTTC
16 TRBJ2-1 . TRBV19 CASSTYRKSSYNEQFF TGTGCCAGTAGTACATACAGGAAAAGCTCCTACAATGAGCAGTTCTTC
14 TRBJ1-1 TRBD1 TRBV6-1 CASNQDRVRSEAFF TGTGCCAGCAACCAGGACAGGGTGAGATCTGAAGCTTTCTTT
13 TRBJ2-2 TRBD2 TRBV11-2 CASSRTSRGELFF TGTGCCAGCAGCCGGACTAGTCGAGGGGAGCTGTTTTTT
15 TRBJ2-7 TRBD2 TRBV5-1 CASSPGGGGRASQYF TGCGCCAGCAGCCCCGGGGGGGGCGGGAGGGCCTCCCAGTACTTC
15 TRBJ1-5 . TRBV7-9 CASSLEGRPGEPQHF TGTGCCAGCAGCTTAGAGGGCAGGCCAGGGGAGCCCCAGCATTTT
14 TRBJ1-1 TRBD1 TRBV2 CASSNRGMNTGAFF TGTGCCAGCAGCAACAGGGGAATGAACACTGGAGCTTTCTTT
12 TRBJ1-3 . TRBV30 CAWSVAGNTIYF TGTGCCTGGAGTGTGGCCGGAAACACCATATATTTT
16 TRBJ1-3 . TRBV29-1 CSVALRGDSTGNTIYF TGCAGCGTTGCATTGCGGGGGGACTCGACTGGAAACACCATATATTTT
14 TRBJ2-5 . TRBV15 CATSRDLGSETQYF TGTGCCACCAGCAGAGATTTGGGGAGTGAGACCCAGTACTTC
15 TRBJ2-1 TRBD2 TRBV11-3 CASSLSGGFYNEQFF TGTGCCAGCAGCTTATCGGGGGGGTTTTACAATGAGCAGTTCTTC
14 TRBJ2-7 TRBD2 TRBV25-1 CASSELAGVYEQYF TGTGCCAGCAGTGAATTAGCGGGAGTCTACGAGCAGTACTTC
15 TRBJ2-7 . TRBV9 CASSATGGGPYEQYF TGTGCCAGCAGCGCCACAGGGGGGGGTCCCTACGAGCAGTACTTC